This T cell receptor (beta chain) came from a study of blood T cell repertoires in COVID-19. The CDR3 runs 14 residues. Germline-derived CDR1 and CDR2 are MDHEN and SYDVKM. The V end lost 6 bases, the J end lost 6 bases, and 17 bases lay between the germline ends. TCRdb keeps only in-frame clones here, not all; method: immunoSEQ multiplex PCR. The table shows roughly 190,000 clones, with about four fifths occurring only once. The sample was peripheral blood. V gene TRBV28 combines with J gene TRBJ1-1; no definite D call. This sequence was found in a human donor with acute or convalescent COVID-19. The donor label of this sample is uncertain. Here the CDR3 DNA reads TGTGCCAGCAGCCGCCGGCCCCCTCGGGCTGAAGCTTTCTTT. Amino acids: CASSRRPPRAEAFF.